This TCR beta chain was identified during a study of OX40 agonist ivuxolimab in advanced cancers. At the level of the study: Recorded diagnoses for dose-escalation patients were hepatocellular carcinoma, melanoma, renal cell or head and neck cancer. Study-level findings and limits: Antigens targeted by the expanded peripheral T cells were not determined.

The count of this clone is one. Its antigen is currently unknown. Method: immunoSEQ multiplex PCR; TCRdb's copy keeps in-frame clones and lacks some. The sample carries around 18,000 clones, approximately 87% recorded once. The length of the CDR3 is 14 residues. V was shortened by 2 bases and J by 3 bases, with 12 bases between the two germline ends. Germline V CDR1 and CDR2: SGHRS, YFSETQ. The chain carries TRBV5-1 and TRBJ2-7, with a possible D match to TRBD1 (6 bases). The source was CD4+ or CD8+ T cells sorted from blood, collected in a trial of the OX40 agonist ivuxolimab. This clonotype originated in an adult with an advanced solid tumor such as melanoma, head and neck, liver or kidney cancer. The DNA for the CDR3 is TGCGCCAGCAGCTTTACAGGGATGGGCTACGAGCAGTACTTC. As protein: CASSFTGMGYEQYF.